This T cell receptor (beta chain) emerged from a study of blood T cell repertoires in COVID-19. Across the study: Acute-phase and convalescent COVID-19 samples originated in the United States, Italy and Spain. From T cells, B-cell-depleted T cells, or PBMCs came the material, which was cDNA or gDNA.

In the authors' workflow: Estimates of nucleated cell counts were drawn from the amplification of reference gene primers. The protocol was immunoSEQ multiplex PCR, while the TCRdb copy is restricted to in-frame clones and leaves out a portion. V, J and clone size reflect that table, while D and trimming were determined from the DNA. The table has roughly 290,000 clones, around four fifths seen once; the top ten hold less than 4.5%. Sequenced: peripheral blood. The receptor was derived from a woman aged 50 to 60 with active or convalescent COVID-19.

CDR3: CASSIQPAGGGYGYTF. Here the CDR3 DNA reads TGTGCCAGTAGTATACAGCCGGCAGGGGGTGGCTATGGCTACACCTTC. The chain is built from TRBV19 and TRBJ1-2; 7 nucleotides line up with TRBD1. V lost 2 bases and J lost 4; bases outside the gene matches: 10. The CDR3 is 16 residues long. From germline, CDR1 is LNHDA and CDR2 SQIVND (reference sequence).